One and the same sample provided the 28 T cell receptor beta chains below, sequenced in a study of regulatory T cells in long-lasting Graves disease (dated by TCRdb to the early 2020s). Reading the label with the study, this specimen's time point is: newly diagnosed GD, antithyroid drugs for less than 3 months. For both TCR sequencing and RNA sequencing, RNA was extracted from PBMCs in TRIzol. Library preparation was by multiplex PCR. The instrument was an Illumina HiSeq 4000. CDR3 regions were amplified by Arm-PCR with iRepertoire HTBI primers to construct TCR beta libraries. The raw public data were reprocessed by TCRdb itself: fastp quality trimming at Q25, MiXCR clonotype calling, in-frame beta chains only. Records with the same CDR3 protein are collapsed into one entry carrying the most frequent genes and DNA. The sample table contains 350,000 to 450,000 distinct CDR3 sequences; only one count was recorded for over 15% of them. Roughly 27% of the sample comes from the top ten.

This sample also belongs to another study, concerning T cells in Graves' hyperthyroidism and ophthalmopathy.

The sequences come from peripheral blood mononuclear cells (PBMCs), collected at new diagnosis, from a patient treated with antithyroid drugs. The receptor source for this set is a man aged 35-49 years with Graves disease. Donor details come from another sample of the same person, matched by shared clones.

In this sample, this clonotype turned up many times. This rearrangement joins TRBV5-4 to TRBJ2-5; TRBD1 matches 7 bases. Germline CDR1 reads SGHNT; CDR2 reads YYREEE (reference sequence). CDR3 length equals 13 residues. Trimming cost V 5 bases and J 5 bases; bases outside gene matches: 6. DNA for the CDR3: TGTGCCAGCAGTGCACAGGGGTGGGAGACCCAGTACTTC. Amino acid sequence: CASSAQGWETQYF. The variable domain in full, completed from reference TRBV5-4 and TRBJ2-5, reads ETGVTQSPTHLIKTRGQQVTLRCSSQSGHNTVSWYQQALGQGPQFIFQYYREEENGRGNFPPRFSGLQFPNYSSELNVNALELDDSALYLCASSAQGWETQYFGPGTRLLVL.

The rearrangement links TRBV28 to TRBJ2-3; D unclear. V was clipped by 4 bases and J by 4 bases, with 15 bases between them. Germline V gene sequence: CDR1 MDHEN, CDR2 SYDVKM. CDR3 length: 15 amino acids. In nucleotides, the CDR3 is TGTGCCAGCAGTTCCAACGAAATGGTATCAGATACGCAGTATTTT. Protein product: CASSSNEMVSDTQYF.

The chain joins TRBV20-1 to TRBJ1-2, with D perhaps TRBD1 (6 bases). With 2 bases removed from V and 5 bases from J, the gap between germline ends came to 15 bases. This CDR3 has 14 residues. CDR1 and CDR2 (germline): DFQATT, SNEGSKA (reference sequence). CDR3 sequence reads: CSARRGFEVYGYTF. CDR3 coding DNA: TGCAGTGCTAGAAGGGGGTTCGAGGTTTATGGCTACACCTTC.

In this sample, this clonotype turned up a few times. The rearrangement uses TRBV6-2 or TRBV6-3 and TRBJ1-4, with a possible D match to TRBD1 (5 bases). CDR3 length equals 17 residues. Trimming removed 2 bases from V and 8 bases from J, with 21 bases in between. Germline lookup yields CDR1 MNHEY and CDR2 SVGEGT. DNA for the CDR3: TGTGCCAGCAGTTACGACCAGGGACGGACTAGGGGAGAAAAACTGTTTTTT. As protein: CASSYDQGRTRGEKLFF.

The chain has TRBV6-1 and TRBJ1-5; D gene uncertain. The CDR3 contains 12 residues. Trimming took 5 bases from V and 8 from J, leaving 10 bases between them. Germline V gene lookup returns CDR1 MNHNS and CDR2 SASEGT. Here the CDR3 reads CASSPREEPQHF. CDR3 DNA sequence: TGTGCCAGCAGTCCACGTGAGGAGCCCCAGCATTTT.

This clonotype showed up many times. The chain uses TRBV6-1 and TRBJ2-1; no reliable D call. There are 13 residues in the CDR3. Deletions cut 6 bases from V and 10 bases from J, with 16 bases between. Germline V gene data show CDR1 as MNHNS and CDR2 as SASEGT. DNA for the CDR3: TGTGCCAGCAGGAGAGGCAAAGTAATCGAGCAGTTCTTC. Its protein is CASRRGKVIEQFF.

There are many counts of this clonotype. CDR3 sequence reads: CASTPGGGGNEQFF. In nucleotides, the CDR3 is TGTGCCAGCACTCCTGGCGGGGGGGGAAATGAGCAGTTCTTC. V is TRBV28 and J is TRBJ2-1, with TRBD2 matching 9 bases. Germline CDR1 and CDR2: MDHEN and SYDVKM. J lost 7 bases, V lost 7 bases, and 8 bases had no gene match. This CDR3 has 14 residues. Looking up the rest from reference TRBV28 and TRBJ2-1 gives the full variable domain: DVKVTQSSRYLVKRTGEKVFLECVQDMDHENMFWYRQDPGLGLRLIYFSYDVKMKEKGDIPEGYSVSREKKERFSLILESASTNQTSMYLCASTPGGGGNEQFFGPGTRLTVL.

This clonotype occurred a few times. At one end the junction does not follow the germline gene, possibly because of a read error. The chain combines TRBV6-1 with TRBJ1-4, with a weak D call TRBD1 (6 bases). The CDR3 is made up of 15 amino acids. Germline CDR1 reads MNHNS; CDR2 reads SASEGT. This CDR3 reads CASRITGTTNEKLFF. The CDR3 DNA reads as TGTGCCAGCAGAATAACCGGGACAACAAATGAAAAACTGTTTTTT.

Note on this clonotype: One base away lies a much larger clone, so this may be a sequencing read error. J is TRBJ1-1 and V is TRBV28, with 8 bases aligning to TRBD1. Germline V lookup: CDR1 MDHEN, CDR2 SYDVKM. This CDR3 has 15 amino acids. With 3 bases clipped from V and 3 bases from J, the junction kept 6 bases outside the gene matches. The CDR3 region is CASSLTGQADTEAFF. CDR3 nucleotide sequence: TGTGCCAGCAGTTTGACGGGACAGGCGGACACTGAAGCTTTCTTT.

This clonotype has ten or more counts. The chain employs TRBV20-1 and TRBJ1-1; D possibly corresponds to TRBD1 (6 bases). From germline, CDR1 is DFQATT and CDR2 SNEGSKA (reference sequence). V lost 3 bases, J lost 1 base, and 15 bases lay in between. The CDR3 contains 15 residues. The CDR3 coding sequence is TGCAGTGCTAGTGGACAGCTGAGGGGGAACACTGAAGCTTTCTTT. It encodes CSASGQLRGNTEAFF.

Comment on this clonotype: One end of the junction varies from germline; a read error may be responsible. This chain joins TRBV4-3 and TRBJ1-6; D unresolved. Germline V gene lookup returns CDR1 LGHNA and CDR2 YSLEER. The CDR3 covers 14 residues. For the CDR3, the DNA is TGCGCCAGCAACCAAGGGATTTTCGGTTCACCCCTCCACTTT. This gives the protein CASNQGIFGSPLHF.

At least ten counts were recorded for this clonotype. The J gene is TRBJ2-1, the V gene TRBV11-1; D uncertain. CDR1 and CDR2 (germline): SGHAT, FQDESV (reference sequence). V was clipped by 5 bases and J by 6 bases, with 5 bases between them. This CDR3 has 11 residues. This CDR3 is CASSHINEQFF. DNA for the CDR3: TGTGCCAGCAGCCATATCAATGAGCAGTTCTTC.

The sample holds many counts of this clonotype. V and J are TRBV20-1 and TRBJ2-5; a possible D gene is TRBD1 (7 bases). Germline V lookup: CDR1 DFQATT, CDR2 SNEGSKA (reference sequence). Trimming took off 3 bases at V and 5 bases at J, with 16 bases between the two ends. The CDR3 consists of 14 residues. The CDR3 DNA reads as TGCAGTGCTAGTCGGACTAACAGGGGTGAGACCCAGTACTTC. Its protein is CSASRTNRGETQYF.

The sample holds many counts of this clonotype. This chain links TRBV2 with TRBJ1-6, with TRBD1 matching over 7 bases. CDR1 and CDR2 (germline): SNHLY, FYNNEI. This CDR3 is built from 14 residues. Unmatched junction bases numbered 4, after V lost 4 bases and J lost 7 bases. The CDR3 loop reads CASSGQGRNSPLHF. The CDR3, as DNA: TGTGCCAGCAGTGGACAGGGACGCAATTCACCCCTCCACTTT.

This clonotype was seen many times. The J gene is TRBJ1-2, the V gene TRBV30; 12 nucleotides align to TRBD1. The J segment lost 4 bases and the V segment lost 4 bases, leaving 7 bases of the junction unmatched. The CDR3 length is 15 residues. Germline V gives CDR1 GTSNPN, CDR2 SVGIG (reference sequence). CDR3 sequence: CAWTGTGGASYGYTF. CDR3 sequence (DNA): TGTGCCTGGACAGGGACAGGGGGCGCGAGCTATGGCTACACCTTC.

V and J are TRBV7-2 and TRBJ2-2; D remains unclear. CDR3 size: 15 residues. Germline loops: CDR1 SGHTA, CDR2 FQGNSA. V gave up 5 bases and J gave up 3 bases, with 13 bases separating them. The CDR3 nucleotides are TGTGCCAGCAGCCTCTTATCGCCCTACACCGGGGAGCTGTTTTTT. As protein: CASSLLSPYTGELFF. The whole variable domain, filled in from reference TRBV7-2 and TRBJ2-2, reads GAGVSQSPSNKVTEKGKDVELRCDPISGHTALYWYRQSLGQGLEFLIYFQGNSAPDKSGLPSDRFSAERTGGSVSTLTIQRTQQEDSAVYLCASSLLSPYTGELFFGEGSRLTVL.

The chain links TRBV12-3 or TRBV12-4 to TRBJ1-3, with a possible D match to TRBD1 (6 bases). This CDR3 is 16 amino acids long. Trimming took 1 base from V and 0 from J, leaving 10 bases between them. The CDR3 is CASSLEQGRSGNTIYF. CDR3 bases: TGTGCCAGCAGTTTAGAACAGGGCCGCTCTGGAAACACCATATATTTT.

This clonotype has ten or more counts. The chain joins TRBV27 to TRBJ1-1, with a tentative D call TRBD1 (5 bases). V was pared by 5 bases and J by 4 bases, with 14 bases between. CDR1 and CDR2 from the germline V gene are MNHEY and SMNVEV (reference sequence). The CDR3 covers 14 residues. The chain's CDR3 is CASSPSREGTEAFF. DNA for the CDR3: TGTGCCAGCAGTCCGAGCAGGGAGGGCACTGAAGCTTTCTTT.

This clonotype was seen many times. This chain uses TRBV19 with TRBJ2-5; D tentatively reads TRBD1 or TRBD2 (6 bases each). The CDR3 has 11 residues. Per germline, CDR1 LNHDA and CDR2 SQIVND (reference sequence). The ends were cut back, 10 bases at V and 5 bases at J, with 11 bases in the middle. The chain's CDR3 is CATGAGETQYF. CDR3 nucleotides: TGTGCCACGGGGGCGGGGGAGACCCAGTACTTC.

Only a few counts were recorded for this clonotype. The V gene is TRBV4-1, the J gene TRBJ2-7; tentative D call: TRBD1 (6 bases). The germline V gene encodes CDR1 MGHRA and CDR2 YSYEKL. This CDR3 region has 17 residues. The V end was cut by 7 bases, the J end by 2 bases, with 24 bases between. CDR3 nucleotides: TGCGCCAGCACCCTAGGGGACACAAGAAAATCCGCCTACGAGCAGTACTTC. It translates to CASTLGDTRKSAYEQYF.

This clonotype was seen repeatedly, ten times or more. The rearrangement links TRBV20-1 to TRBJ2-5, with 9 bases lining up with TRBD2. CDR1 is DFQATT and CDR2 is SNEGSKA in the germline V gene (reference sequence). CDR3 length: 14 amino acids. V gave up 6 bases and J gave up 0 bases; unmatched junction bases: 5. The CDR3 sequence is CSAPAGGHQETQYF. The CDR3 bases are TGCAGTGCCCCAGCGGGGGGCCACCAAGAGACCCAGTACTTC.

There are a few counts of this clonotype. The chain recombines TRBV7-8 with TRBJ1-1; D call uncertain. Germline V gene lookup returns CDR1 SGHVS and CDR2 FQNEAQ. The V end was cut by 5 bases, the J end by 1 base, with 17 bases between. The CDR3 totals 16 residues. This CDR3 reads CASSPTVPLRNTEAFF. DNA for the CDR3: TGTGCCAGCAGCCCCACCGTCCCCCTTAGGAACACTGAAGCTTTCTTT.

A note on this clonotype: With a much larger clone just one base away, this may be a read error. The chain joins TRBV18 to TRBJ2-7; no firm D call. The CDR3 consists of 13 residues. Germline V gives CDR1 KGHSH, CDR2 LQKENI. The CDR3: CASPPRNSYEQYF. CDR3 nucleotide sequence: TGTGCCAGCCCACCACGGAACTCCTACGAGCAGTACTTC.

The J gene is TRBJ1-4, the V gene TRBV4-1, with D possibly matching TRBD1 (6 bases). Germline values: CDR1 MGHRA, CDR2 YSYEKL. The CDR3 totals 14 residues. With 2 bases removed from V and 10 bases from J, the gap between germline ends came to 14 bases. CDR3 region: CASSQPGRGGKLFF. For the CDR3, the DNA is TGCGCCAGCAGCCAACCAGGCAGGGGAGGAAAACTGTTTTTT.

Concerning this clonotype: A read error is possible here, since a much larger clone lies one base away. The chain uses TRBV28 and TRBJ2-2, with D perhaps TRBD1 (5 bases). The CDR3 is made up of 16 amino acids. The V end was cut by 6 bases, the J end by 6 bases, with 20 bases between. Germline lookup yields CDR1 MDHEN and CDR2 SYDVKM. The CDR3 reads CASSSLGQRYAGELFF. CDR3 DNA sequence: TGTGCCAGCAGCTCCTTGGGGCAGCGATACGCCGGGGAGCTGTTTTTT.

This clonotype occurred a few times. This could be a read error, since a much larger clone is one nucleotide away. The V call is TRBV7-2, the J call TRBJ2-3, with no clear D. Trimming took 1 base from V and 0 from J, leaving 8 bases between them. This CDR3 is built from 15 residues. Germline CDR1 and CDR2: SGHTA and FQGNSA. The CDR3 DNA reads TGTGCCAGCAGCTTAGAGGCAGTCAGCACAGATACGCAGTATTTT. Residues: CASSLEAVSTDTQYF. The complete variable domain, with remaining parts taken from reference TRBV7-2 and TRBJ2-3, reads GAGVSQSPSNKVTEKGKDVELRCDPISGHTALYWYRQSLGQGLEFLIYFQGNSAPDKSGLPSDRFSAERTGGSVSTLTIQRTQQEDSAVYLCASSLEAVSTDTQYFGPGTRLTVL.

The table lists this clonotype with a few counts. The chain carries TRBV9 and TRBJ2-3; D is unresolved. The CDR3 covers 14 residues. Per the germline V gene, CDR1 is SGDLS and CDR2 is YYNGEE. V was pared by 3 bases and J by 3 bases, with 11 bases between. CDR3 sequence: CASSAGKKTDTQYF. CDR3 nucleotide sequence: TGTGCCAGCAGCGCCGGAAAGAAGACAGATACGCAGTATTTT.

This clonotype was picked up a small number of times. This sequence joins TRBV24-1 and TRBJ2-3, with D perhaps matching TRBD2 (5 bases). V was trimmed by 7 bases and J by 4 bases, leaving 8 bases between them. This CDR3 is built from 12 residues. Germline V gene sequence: CDR1 KGHDR, CDR2 SFDVKD. The CDR3 sequence is CATRNGADTQYF. The CDR3 coding sequence is TGTGCCACCAGGAACGGGGCAGATACGCAGTATTTT.